The rows below give T cell receptor beta chains drawn from one sample of a study of blood T cell repertoires in COVID-19. Repertoires were generated with immunoSEQ multiplex PCR, while TCRdb's copy carries only in-frame clones and drops some. The sample holds 250,000 to 300,000 clones, approximately 90% seen once. The material sequenced was PBMCs or T cells enriched from blood (not recorded which). Receptors originate from a woman in her forties with acute COVID-19. Each CDR3 is given with its conserved first and last residue.

V | CDR3
TRBV3-1/TRBV3-2 | CASSRGLAGGPGAQYF
TRBV7-2 | CASSFAGTQNTEAFF
TRBV19 | CASSTVGRPSYEQYF
TRBV7-2 | CASSLVPTGLDSPLHF
TRBV14 | CASSQGLRNYGYTF
TRBV5-4 | CASSPRTHRFTDTQYF
TRBV4-1 | CASRGLGSLNTEAFF
TRBV29-1 | CSVSPRGRERYGYTF
TRBV4-1 | CASSQDLGTYTYEQYF
TRBV11-2 | CASSLKQGSNQPQHF
TRBV3-1/TRBV3-2 | CASSRPGTGVYEQYF
TRBV25-1 | CASRRRDNSPLHF
TRBV2 | CASRREGRGAFF
TRBV7-2 | CASGQKANTGELFF
TRBV19 | CASSSQGAIDYGYTF
TRBV7-2 | CASSFGGEDGYTF
TRBV5-1 | CASSPLAGQGASEAFF
TRBV6-1 | CASSEAGQPTSQHF
TRBV11-3 | CASSLGLAGTQYF
TRBV5-5 | CASSLERDTYGYTF
TRBV19 | CASSTGDGYGYTF
TRBV10-3 | CAIRQGSGSREQYF
TRBV6-2/TRBV6-3 | CASSYSAGSSSYEQYF
TRBV6-4 | CASTHSRTGQETQYF
TRBV13 | CASSLGTGKNTEAFF
TRBV6-1 | CASSEVAGDGYTF
TRBV19 | CASGRLTGGGYGYTF
TRBV27 | CASSKQVLTSYNEQFF
TRBV20-1 | CSADRAYEQYF
TRBV9 | CASTRGAETIYGYTF
TRBV6-1 | CASSAMIGDSFPYEQYF
TRBV19 | CASTLTGTGRRYGYTF
TRBV7-9 | CASSSKWSSFEQYF
TRBV28 | CASTPSLASGANVLTF
TRBV18 | CASSPTLTGGSDTEAFF
TRBV5-5 | CASSLVGYPNQPQHF
TRBV27 | CASSLIYTTSTDTQYF
TRBV18 | CASSPRTDEAFF
TRBV6-5 | CASSTVNTGELFF
TRBV7-8 | CASSHGTGGYGYTF
TRBV28 | CASSLGQGAPGELFF
TRBV2 | CAIGLADYEQYF
TRBV6-6 | CASSYQGSRTDTQYF